Below are 32 T cell receptor beta chains sequenced from a single sample in a study of blood T cell repertoires in COVID-19. Data came from immunoSEQ multiplex PCR; TCRdb stores just in-frame clones and leaves some out. The data hold 150,000 or so clones, with around 80% observed a single time. Sequencing input: PBMCs or T cells enriched from blood (not recorded which). The origin of the receptors is a woman aged 45-65 years in a cohort exposed to, infected with or recovered from COVID-19 (not recorded which).

The chain uses TRBV21-1 and TRBJ2-7; the table's TRBD2 call for D was not verified on the DNA. TRBV21-1 is classified as a pseudogene. CDR3 length equals 13 residues. CDR3 bases: TGTGCCAACTTCAGACTAGTTTCCTACGAGCAGTACTTC. It codes for CANFRLVSYEQYF.

The CDR3 DNA is TGTGCCAGCAGCCAAGGTGGCAAACTGTTTTTT. It is translated as CASSQGGKLFF. This chain joins TRBV14 and TRBJ1-4; D unresolved. There are 11 residues in the CDR3. V was trimmed by 1 base and J by 11 bases, leaving 5 bases between them. Germline V CDR1 and CDR2: SGHDN, FVKESK.

Of note for this clone: A junction end diverges from the germline sequence, so it may reflect a read error. This rearrangement joins TRBV6-6 to TRBJ1-2; weak D call: TRBD1 (6 bases). This CDR3 is 15 amino acids long. CDR1 MNHNY and CDR2 SVGAGI come from the germline V gene (reference sequence). CDR3 region: CASNYWGGVNYGYTF. In nucleotides, the CDR3 is TGTGCCAGCAATTACTGGGGGGGCGTAAACTATGGCTACACCTTC.

The V and J genes are TRBV6-2 or TRBV6-3 and TRBJ2-3, with 10 bases identical to TRBD1. This CDR3 has 17 residues. J was trimmed by 3 bases and V by 5 bases; bases with no gene match: 11. Per the germline V gene, CDR1 is MNHEY and CDR2 is SVGEGT. As DNA, the CDR3 is TGTGCCAGCAGTCCCCCTGGGGGACAGGGGCTGACAGATACGCAGTATTTT. It specifies CASSPPGGQGLTDTQYF.

V and J are TRBV25-1 and TRBJ1-1; tentative D call: TRBD1 (5 bases). There are 15 residues in the CDR3. The germline gives CDR1 MGHDK, CDR2 SYGVNS. The germline V and J ends were trimmed by 7 bases and 3 bases, with 18 bases remaining between them. CDR3 bases: TGTGCCAGCACCTCCCGAGCCCGGGGGGACACTGAAGCTTTCTTT. It encodes CASTSRARGDTEAFF.

The chain carries TRBV6-5 and TRBJ2-7; the match to TRBD2 covers 10 bases. Germline-derived CDR1 and CDR2 are MNHEY and SVGAGI. V lost 6 bases, J lost 7 bases, and 9 bases stayed unmatched. This CDR3 has 14 residues. The CDR3 loop reads CASSPGTSVWEQYF. CDR3 bases: TGTGCCAGCAGCCCCGGGACTAGCGTGTGGGAGCAGTACTTC.

This clone occurred once. This chain connects TRBV28 to TRBJ2-1; D is possibly TRBD2 (5 bases). CDR3 size: 17 residues. Germline V gene lookup returns CDR1 MDHEN and CDR2 SYDVKM. Trimming cost V 4 bases and J 2 bases, with 18 bases left between them. CDR3 nucleotides: TGTGCCAGCAGTTCGGGAAATAAGGCCATTGCCTACAATGAGCAGTTCTTC. Translated, it gives CASSSGNKAIAYNEQFF.

This clone was observed a few times. The rearrangement links TRBV5-6 to TRBJ2-2; possible D gene TRBD1, 6 bases. The CDR3 runs to 19 residues. CDR1 and CDR2 from the germline V gene are SGHDT and YYEEEE. V was trimmed by 6 bases and J by 0 bases, leaving 24 bases between them. The CDR3 protein is CASTSPWTEKISNTGELFF. CDR3 in DNA: TGTGCCAGCACCTCTCCGTGGACAGAAAAGATATCGAACACCGGGGAGCTGTTTTTT.

There are a few counts of this clone. The rearrangement links TRBV10-1 to TRBJ1-2, with TRBD1 identical over 7 bases. J gave up 5 bases and V 4 bases, and 7 bases lay outside the gene matches. The CDR3 has 14 residues. Looked up from germline, CDR1 is WNHNN and CDR2 is SYGVQD (reference sequence). In DNA form, the CDR3 reads TGCGCCAGCAGTGCTAACAGGGGCGATTATGGCTACACCTTC. This gives the protein CASSANRGDYGYTF.

This chain links TRBV6-4 with TRBJ1-2; 7 bases agree with TRBD1. The CDR3 totals 14 residues. The V gene end was trimmed by 6 bases and the J gene end by 5 bases; junction bases not matched to a gene: 9. CDR1 is MRHNA and CDR2 is SNTAGT in the germline V gene. CDR3 amino acids: CASRADRDGYGYTF. The CDR3 DNA follows: TGTGCCAGCAGAGCCGACAGGGATGGGTATGGCTACACCTTC.

The chain links TRBV4-3 to TRBJ2-7; TRBD2 is a possible D gene (7 bases). This CDR3 comprises 15 residues. Germline lookup yields CDR1 LGHNA and CDR2 YSLEER. Trimming took off 0 bases at V and 0 bases at J, with 9 bases between the two ends. This CDR3 is CASSQEGGGSYEQYF. The CDR3 coding sequence is TGCGCCAGCAGCCAAGAAGGGGGGGGCTCCTACGAGCAGTACTTC.

This chain uses TRBV27 with TRBJ2-2; TRBD1 matches at 7 bases. CDR1 is MNHEY and CDR2 is SMNVEV in the germline V gene (reference sequence). With 5 bases clipped from V and 2 bases from J, the junction kept 11 bases outside the gene matches. The CDR3 has 17 residues. Here the CDR3 reads CASSPYPGTDNTGELFF. The CDR3 DNA reads TGTGCCAGCAGTCCATACCCCGGGACAGATAACACCGGGGAGCTGTTTTTT.

The chain links TRBV28 to TRBJ2-1; D possibly corresponds to TRBD2 (7 bases). Trimming took off 6 bases at V and 6 bases at J, with 15 bases between the two ends. Germline V lookup: CDR1 MDHEN, CDR2 SYDVKM. This CDR3 has 14 amino acids. CDR3 in DNA: TGTGCCAGCAGGGGAGGGGGGGCCGTCAATGAGCAGTTCTTC. This translates into CASRGGGAVNEQFF.

The chain employs TRBV6-1 and TRBJ1-2; 9 nucleotides align to TRBD1. Germline trimming cut 2 bases from V and 11 bases from J; bases unmatched to any gene: 12. CDR3 length: 15 amino acids. Germline values: CDR1 MNHNS, CDR2 SASEGT. The CDR3 region has the DNA TGTGCCAGCAGTGAAATATACGGGACAGGGAAAAAATACACCTTC. It specifies CASSEIYGTGKKYTF.

The rearrangement links TRBV7-6 to TRBJ2-3; a weak D match, TRBD2 (6 bases). Germline V gives CDR1 SGHVS, CDR2 FNYEAQ. This CDR3 is 15 amino acids long. V was shortened by 1 base and J by 5 bases, with 13 bases between the two germline ends. This CDR3 reads CASSLGGTGGDTQYF. In DNA, the CDR3 is TGTGCCAGCAGCTTAGGCGGGACGGGTGGAGATACGCAGTATTTT.

The chain carries TRBV6-2 or TRBV6-3 and TRBJ1-1; a possible D gene is TRBD1 (5 bases). The CDR3 totals 16 residues. Trimming shortened V by 6 bases and J by 1 base, and 18 bases separated the two germline ends. Germline V gene data show CDR1 as MNHEY and CDR2 as SVGEGT. DNA for the CDR3: TGTGCCAGCAGCCGTAATCCGGGGAGGGGGAACACTGAAGCTTTCTTT. Protein: CASSRNPGRGNTEAFF.

The chain uses TRBV18 and TRBJ2-5; 7 bases align to TRBD1. The CDR3 is made up of 16 amino acids. The V gene end was trimmed by 4 bases and the J gene end by 2 bases; junction bases not matched to a gene: 10. The germline V gene has CDR1 KGHSH and CDR2 LQKENI. The DNA of the CDR3 is TGTGCCAGCTCACGAGACATCAGACAGGGACAAGAGACCCAGTACTTC. Its translation: CASSRDIRQGQETQYF. Complete variable domain (other parts from reference TRBV18 and TRBJ2-5): NAGVMQNPRHLVRRRGQEARLRCSPMKGHSHVYWYRQLPEEGLKFMVYLQKENIIDESGMPKERFSAEFPKEGPSILRIQQVVRGDSAAYFCASSRDIRQGQETQYFGPGTRLLVL.

The gene calls are TRBV5-6 and TRBJ1-5, with 9 bases lining up with TRBD1. V shed 3 bases and J 6 bases; nucleotides not matched to a gene: 4. The CDR3 is 14 amino acids. The germline V gene has CDR1 SGHDT and CDR2 YYEEEE. The CDR3 nucleotides are TGTGCCAGCAGCTCGGGACAGGGAATTCAGCCCCAGCATTTT. Protein sequence: CASSSGQGIQPQHF.

The chain combines TRBV2 with TRBJ1-2; possible D gene TRBD1, 6 bases. Germline loops: CDR1 SNHLY, CDR2 FYNNEI. V was cut by 5 bases and J by 7 bases, with 11 bases left in between. The CDR3 spans 12 residues. The CDR3 sequence is CASSPGHSGYTF. CDR3 sequence (DNA): TGTGCCAGCAGTCCGGGACACTCTGGCTACACCTTC. Full variable domain (rest looked up from reference TRBV2 and TRBJ1-2): EPEVTQTPSHQVTQMGQEVILRCVPISNHLYFYWYRQILGQKVEFLVSFYNNEISEKSEIFDDQFSVERPDGSNFTLKIRSTKLEDSAMYFCASSPGHSGYTFGSGTRLTVV.

This clone was counted a single time. This chain links TRBV28 with TRBJ1-1, with TRBD1 as a possible D gene (5 bases). CDR1 MDHEN and CDR2 SYDVKM come from the germline V gene. The CDR3 sequence is 15 residues long. The V end lost 6 bases, the J end lost 0 bases, and 14 bases lay between the germline ends. CDR3 residues: CASRVRVGLNTEAFF. DNA for the CDR3: TGTGCCAGCAGGGTCAGGGTAGGATTGAACACTGAAGCTTTCTTT. Looking up the rest from reference TRBV28 and TRBJ1-1 gives the full variable domain: DVKVTQSSRYLVKRTGEKVFLECVQDMDHENMFWYRQDPGLGLRLIYFSYDVKMKEKGDIPEGYSVSREKKERFSLILESASTNQTSMYLCASRVRVGLNTEAFFGQGTRLTVV.

This clone is a singleton in its sample. V gene TRBV28 combines with J gene TRBJ2-3; possibly TRBD1 for D (5 bases). This CDR3 region has 15 residues. V was shortened by 6 bases and J by 2 bases, with 15 bases between the two germline ends. Germline CDR1 and CDR2: MDHEN and SYDVKM. In nucleotides, the CDR3 is TGTGCCAGCAGAAACAGCAGGGAATCCACAGATACGCAGTATTTT. Its protein is CASRNSRESTDTQYF.

CDR3 amino acids: CASSISGDGYTF. The CDR3 DNA follows: TGTGCCAGCAGCATATCGGGGGATGGCTACACCTTC. The rearrangement joins TRBV11-2 to TRBJ1-2; a possible D gene is TRBD1 (5 bases). V was shortened by 5 bases and J by 6 bases, with 10 bases between the two germline ends. There are 12 residues in the CDR3. CDR1 is SGHAT, CDR2 FQNNGV, per germline.

This chain links TRBV2 with TRBJ1-3; no reliable D call. Germline CDR1 SNHLY, CDR2 FYNNEI. V lost 8 bases, J lost 0 bases, and 17 bases lay in between. The length of the CDR3 is 16 residues. CDR3 sequence reads: CASFSPWAGSGNTIYF. The CDR3 DNA reads as TGTGCCAGCTTTTCCCCGTGGGCGGGCTCTGGAAACACCATATATTTT.

The chain couples TRBV2 to TRBJ1-5, with D possibly matching TRBD1 (6 bases). Per germline, CDR1 SNHLY and CDR2 FYNNEI. There are 11 residues in the CDR3. V was clipped by 6 bases and J by 7 bases, with 7 bases between them. CDR3 sequence (DNA): TGTGCCAGCAGGAGGGGGCAGCCCCAGCATTTT. It translates to CASRRGQPQHF.

The chain combines TRBV12-5 with TRBJ2-1; 8 bases map to TRBD2. J gave up 10 bases and V 3 bases, and 5 bases lay outside the gene matches. This CDR3 spans 13 amino acids. Germline CDR1 is LGHNT and CDR2 is FRNRAP. CDR3 nucleotide sequence: TGTGCTAGTGGTTTTTTGGCGGGAGGAGAGCAGTTCTTC. Amino acid sequence: CASGFLAGGEQFF.

This chain links TRBV5-6 with TRBJ2-6; TRBD1 matches 9 bases. V gave up 2 bases and J gave up 0 bases; unmatched junction bases: 3. This CDR3 comprises 17 residues. Germline V gene sequence: CDR1 SGHDT, CDR2 YYEEEE. CDR3: CASSLWTGVSGANVLTF. The CDR3 bases are TGTGCCAGCAGCTTATGGACAGGGGTCTCTGGGGCCAACGTCCTGACTTTC.

This clone showed up just once. V gene TRBV6-5 combines with J gene TRBJ2-7; D is undetermined. Germline V gene data show CDR1 as MNHEY and CDR2 as SVGAGI. V was trimmed by 7 bases and J by 1 base, leaving 14 bases between them. The CDR3 totals 14 residues. For the CDR3, the DNA is TGTGCCAGCACCTACAACAGTCTTTCCTACGAGCAGTACTTC. As protein: CASTYNSLSYEQYF.

V usage is TRBV4-1 and J usage is TRBJ2-7; 8 bases match TRBD1. Trimming removed 0 bases from V and 2 bases from J; junction bases left unmatched: 9. Per the germline V gene, CDR1 is MGHRA and CDR2 is YSYEKL. This CDR3 spans 17 amino acids. CDR3 nucleotides: TGCGCCAGCAGCCAAGATATCTCAGGGGGCTATCCCTACGAGCAGTACTTC. Translated, it gives CASSQDISGGYPYEQYF.

The chain combines TRBV13 with TRBJ2-7; 15 bases agree with TRBD2. V lost 6 bases, J lost 2 bases, and 11 bases stayed unmatched. Germline V gene sequence: CDR1 PRHDT, CDR2 FYEKMQ (reference sequence). This CDR3 region has 18 residues. This CDR3 reads CASSSEGLAGGRAYEQYF. CDR3 coding DNA: TGTGCCAGCAGTTCTGAGGGACTAGCGGGAGGCAGGGCCTACGAGCAGTACTTC.

The genes are TRBV7-9 and TRBJ2-7; 7 nucleotides match TRBD1. Trimming cost V 3 bases and J 3 bases; bases outside gene matches: 5. From germline, CDR1 is SEHNR and CDR2 FQNEAQ (reference sequence). This CDR3 comprises 14 residues. Here the CDR3 reads CASSFGTADYEQYF. Written as DNA, the CDR3 is TGTGCCAGCAGCTTTGGGACAGCAGACTACGAGCAGTACTTC.

The rearrangement links TRBV30 to TRBJ1-2; 9 bases align to TRBD1. Germline V gene data show CDR1 as GTSNPN and CDR2 as SVGIG (reference sequence). V trimming: 6 bases; J trimming: 4 bases; junction bases outside the gene matches: 9. The CDR3 length is 14 residues. CDR3 residues: CACILGQGSYGYTF. The CDR3 DNA follows: TGTGCCTGCATCCTGGGACAGGGAAGCTATGGCTACACCTTC. Variable domain in full (rest from reference TRBV30 and TRBJ1-2): SQTIHQWPATLVQPVGSPLSLECTVEGTSNPNLYWYRQAAGRGLQLLFYSVGIGQISSEVPQNLSASRPQDRQFILSSKKLLLSDSGFYLCACILGQGSYGYTFGSGTRLTVV.

The chain employs TRBV5-6 and TRBJ1-1, with D possibly being TRBD1 (5 bases). There are 17 residues in the CDR3. Germline-derived CDR1 and CDR2 are SGHDT and YYEEEE. The germline V and J ends were trimmed by 1 base and 3 bases, with 19 bases remaining between them. CDR3 region: CASSLQGHKLMYTEAFF. As DNA, the CDR3 is TGTGCCAGCAGCTTGCAGGGTCATAAGCTAATGTACACTGAAGCTTTCTTT.